The clone carrying this TCR beta chain was counted ten times or more. What it binds is not known. RNA transcripts gave rise to amplified TCR beta CDR3 regions. Primed by the HTBI set, a first-round RT-PCR was run on the TCR CDR3. TCRdb analysed the multiplex PCR reads with MiXCR anew, one entry per CDR3 protein. The sample lists roughly 510,000 distinct CDR3 sequences, less than 25% seen once, with 26% in the top ten. This CDR3 is built from 12 residues. The ends lost 5 bases at V and 6 bases at J; junction bases unmatched: 2. The data were obtained in a study of T cells in Graves' hyperthyroidism and ophthalmopathy. Across the study: Before any treatment, at initial diagnosis, peripheral blood was collected. Overall study results and limits: Stable hyperthyroidism was told apart from ophthalmopathy by a model built on 13 V-J features. Median prediction lead before ophthalmopathy onset was 6.5 months with the model.

Diagnosis relied on clinical symptoms, serum thyroxine and TRAb, thyroid ultrasound and orbital computed tomography. Sequenced material: blood. This receptor was identified in a man younger than 30 with Graves' hyperthyroidism. This chain uses TRBV12-3 or TRBV12-4 with TRBJ1-1, with 8 bases that match TRBD1. The CDR3: CASSDRGSEAFF. CDR3 sequence (DNA): TGTGCCAGCAGTGACAGGGGTTCTGAAGCTTTCTTT.